The 25 T cell receptor beta chains given below trace back to one sample, sequenced in a study of molecular identifiers for immune sequencing clone quantification (dated by TCRdb to the late 2010s). The library was made by PCR. Reads for this sample came from an Illumina HiSeq 4000. TCRdb itself trimmed the public reads at Q25 with fastp, ran MiXCR and retained productive beta chains. One record per CDR3 amino acid sequence lists the most common genes and DNA. This sample is represented by more than 9,000 distinct CDR3 sequences; around 19% of them were singletons. The ten largest clones add up to under 1.5% of the sample. Sequenced sample: naive CD8+ T cells from blood, with Jurkat cell RNA spiked in. Interpreted using the paper, the cell subset or site label stands for: FACS-sorted CD8+CD4-CCR7+CD45RA+ naive T cells. These receptors were collected from a human donor in good health. Some libraries in this study had Jurkat cell RNA spiked in.

Sample share makes this clonotype medium-sized (0.01 to 0.1%). The chain carries TRBV28 and TRBJ2-5; TRBD2 matches 14 bases. The CDR3 sequence is 15 residues long. The V segment lost 5 bases and the J segment 4 bases; nucleotides outside the gene matches: 3. The V gene's germline CDR1 is MDHEN and CDR2 SYDVKM. The CDR3 protein is CASSTGLAGGETQYF. DNA for the CDR3: TGTGCCAGCAGTACCGGACTAGCGGGAGGAGAGACCCAGTACTTC.

The rearrangement links TRBV7-6 to TRBJ1-3; D unresolved. CDR3 length: 15 amino acids. Between the trimmed V and J ends, which lost 1 base and 0 bases, there was a span of 7 bases. CDR1 SGHVS and CDR2 FNYEAQ come from the germline V gene. The CDR3 DNA reads as TGTGCCAGCAGCTTAGATTCGGGCTCTGGAAACACCATATATTTT. Its translation: CASSLDSGSGNTIYF.

This clonotype appeared many times. The V gene is TRBV28, the J gene TRBJ1-1; tentatively, D is TRBD1 (6 bases). V was pared by 2 bases and J by 3 bases, with 13 bases between. The CDR3 has 15 residues. Germline V gene lookup returns CDR1 MDHEN and CDR2 SYDVKM. This CDR3 is CASSLTGGSDTEAFF. The DNA for the CDR3 is TGTGCCAGCAGTTTAACCGGGGGCTCTGACACTGAAGCTTTCTTT.

A note on this clonotype: This may stem from a read error, because a much larger clone lies one nucleotide away. V gene TRBV19 combines with J gene TRBJ1-2; D call uncertain. CDR3 length: 12 residues. V was cut by 6 bases and J by 3 bases, with 8 bases left in between. The V gene's germline CDR1 is LNHDA and CDR2 SQIVND (reference sequence). This CDR3 reads CASRYGDYGYTF. In DNA, the CDR3 is TGTGCCAGTAGGTACGGCGACTATGGCTACACCTTC.

This clonotype was picked up many times. This rearrangement joins TRBV14 to TRBJ2-5; the D is unclear. The CDR3 is 15 amino acids. The germline CDR1 and CDR2 sequences are SGHDN and FVKESK. V lost 4 bases and J 7 bases, leaving 19 bases between the germline ends. CDR3 in DNA: TGTGCCAGCAGCCCTACGGACGCGGTTTGGCCGACCCAGTACTTC. Its translation is CASSPTDAVWPTQYF.

This clonotype was counted at least ten times. The CDR3 here is CAWSPRGSTGELFF. CDR3 DNA sequence: TGTGCCTGGAGTCCTAGGGGTTCAACCGGGGAGCTGTTTTTT. The gene calls are TRBV30 and TRBJ2-2; TRBD1 might be the D (5 bases). V was cut by 2 bases and J by 5 bases, with 12 bases left in between. Germline V CDR1 and CDR2: GTSNPN, SVGIG (reference sequence). CDR3 length: 14 residues.

In its sample, this clonotype was seen once. J is TRBJ2-7 and V is TRBV30; 7 bases are a match to TRBD1. This CDR3 spans 13 amino acids. Germline-derived CDR1 and CDR2 are GTSNPN and SVGIG (reference sequence). With V trimmed by 4 bases and J by 3 bases, 6 bases remained unmatched. CDR3 in DNA: TGTGCCTGGAATCCGGGACAGCTCTACGAGCAGTACTTC. It translates to CAWNPGQLYEQYF.

This clonotype is categorized as medium-sized. The chain links TRBV6-6 to TRBJ2-4, with D maybe TRBD2 (6 bases). V was clipped by 0 bases and J by 0 bases, with 6 bases between them. The CDR3 is 15 amino acids. From germline, CDR1 is MNHNY and CDR2 SVGAGI (reference sequence). The DNA of the CDR3 is TGTGCCAGCAGTTACTCTAGCGGAGCCAAAAACATTCAGTACTTC. Translation: CASSYSSGAKNIQYF.

This clonotype was seen once. The chain is built from TRBV6-2 or TRBV6-3 and TRBJ2-3; D remains ambiguous. The germline V gene has CDR1 MNHEY and CDR2 SVGEGT. This CDR3 contains 13 residues. Between the trimmed V and J ends, which lost 2 bases and 4 bases, there was a span of 7 bases. The CDR3: CASSYLRADTQYF. DNA for the CDR3: TGTGCCAGCAGTTACCTGAGAGCAGATACGCAGTATTTT.

The genes are TRBV7-2 and TRBJ2-3, with a weak D call TRBD2 (6 bases). Between the trimmed V and J ends, which lost 4 bases and 1 base, there was a span of 27 bases. This CDR3 is 20 amino acids long. Germline values: CDR1 SGHTA, CDR2 FQGNSA. The CDR3 region is CASSSGGSGITSYRTDTQYF. CDR3 coding DNA: TGTGCCAGCAGCTCCGGGGGTAGCGGAATTACCAGTTACCGCACAGATACGCAGTATTTT.

This clonotype was observed many times. This chain links TRBV11-2 with TRBJ2-7; 12 positions agree with TRBD2. Losses at the gene ends were 4 bases for V and 7 bases for J; bases not matched to a gene: 8. The CDR3 is 15 amino acids. Germline V CDR1 and CDR2: SGHAT, FQNNGV. CDR3 in amino acids: CASSSTSGGSSEQYF. The DNA for the CDR3 is TGTGCCAGCAGCTCCACTAGCGGGGGGTCTTCAGAGCAGTACTTC.

This clonotype was seen ten or more times. The rearrangement links TRBV27 to TRBJ2-7; D is undetermined. The germline V and J ends were trimmed by 0 bases and 5 bases, with 14 bases remaining between them. Germline loops: CDR1 MNHEY, CDR2 SMNVEV (reference sequence). The CDR3 loop spans 15 amino acids. The CDR3 DNA reads as TGTGCCAGCAGTTTATCGTATGGGTTTTCCCACGAGCAGTACTTC. Encoded protein: CASSLSYGFSHEQYF.

This clonotype was detected only once. This chain connects TRBV7-9 to TRBJ1-1; possible D gene TRBD1, 6 bases. The CDR3 extends over 16 amino acids. Trimming took 5 bases from V and 0 from J, leaving 16 bases between them. The germline V gene has CDR1 SEHNR and CDR2 FQNEAQ (reference sequence). CDR3 sequence (DNA): TGTGCCAGCAGCGACACAGTGACAGGCTTGAACACTGAAGCTTTCTTT. Protein: CASSDTVTGLNTEAFF.

This clonotype is medium-sized (0.01 to 0.1%) in the sample. J is TRBJ1-1 and V is TRBV13, with TRBD1 as a possible D gene (5 bases). The CDR3 contains 14 residues. The germline gives CDR1 PRHDT, CDR2 FYEKMQ (reference sequence). The V and J ends lost 5 bases and 1 base respectively, with 11 bases between them. CDR3 DNA: TGTGCCAGCAGCCCCAGGGACGGGAACACTGAAGCTTTCTTT. It is translated as CASSPRDGNTEAFF.

Sample share makes this clonotype medium-sized (0.01 to 0.1%). The genes are TRBV4-1 and TRBJ2-3; D unresolved. Deletions cut 3 bases from V and 5 bases from J, with 6 bases between. This CDR3 is built from 12 residues. From germline, CDR1 is MGHRA and CDR2 YSYEKL. The CDR3 protein is CASSQVGDTQYF. Here the CDR3 DNA reads TGCGCCAGCAGCCAGGTCGGAGATACGCAGTATTTT.

To note about this clonotype: One end of the junction fails to match germline, which may point to a read error. The chain combines TRBV5-1 with TRBJ1-1; D is perhaps TRBD1 (5 bases). This CDR3 spans 16 amino acids. Germline lookup yields CDR1 SGHRS and CDR2 YFSETQ. The CDR3 nucleotides read TGCGCCGGCAGCTTTTTTACCGGGGCAAGCTACACTGAAGCTCTCTTT. Protein product: CAGSFFTGASYTEALF. Using reference TRBV5-1 and TRBJ1-1 for the parts outside the CDR3, the full variable domain is KAGVTQTPRYLIKTRGQQVTLSCSPISGHRSVSWYQQTPGQGLQFLFEYFSETQRNKGNFPGRFSGRQFSNSRSEMNVSTLELGDSALYLCAGSFFTGASYTEALFGQGTRLTVV.

This clonotype is medium-sized (0.01 to 0.1%). The chain combines TRBV6-6 with TRBJ2-3, with unresolved D. The length of the CDR3 is 19 residues. The V and J ends lost 0 bases and 2 bases respectively, with 21 bases between them. From germline, CDR1 is MNHNY and CDR2 SVGAGI (reference sequence). The CDR3 nucleotides read TGTGCCAGCAGTTACTCGAGCGAAGGTGGACGCGACTTCACAGATACGCAGTATTTT. It translates to CASSYSSEGGRDFTDTQYF.

In this sample, this clonotype turned up many times. The chain couples TRBV2 to TRBJ1-3; possibly TRBD1 for D (5 bases). From germline, CDR1 is SNHLY and CDR2 FYNNEI. The V end lost 2 bases, the J end lost 0 bases, and 11 bases lay between the germline ends. The CDR3 sequence is 16 residues long. This CDR3 reads CASSENQGRSGNTIYF. CDR3 sequence (DNA): TGTGCCAGCAGTGAAAACCAGGGCCGCTCTGGAAACACCATATATTTT.

By share of the sample, this clonotype is medium-sized. This chain links TRBV6-5 with TRBJ2-2; D is unresolved. The V end was cut by 8 bases, the J end by 6 bases, with 13 bases between. Germline V gene lookup returns CDR1 MNHEY and CDR2 SVGAGI. The CDR3 loop spans 13 amino acids. The CDR3 sequence: CASGSIEPGELFF. The CDR3 DNA follows: TGTGCCAGCGGTTCAATCGAACCCGGGGAGCTGTTTTTT.

This clonotype was recorded only once. The rearrangement links TRBV7-2 to TRBJ2-5, with TRBD2 matching over 13 bases. V gave up 8 bases and J gave up 7 bases; unmatched junction bases: 10. There are 15 residues in the CDR3. The germline gives CDR1 SGHTA, CDR2 FQGNSA. CDR3 sequence (DNA): TGTGCCAGCGGATTACTAGCGGGGGGGCCAGGGACCCAGTACTTC. Protein: CASGLLAGGPGTQYF.

In its sample, this clonotype is medium-sized. The chain joins TRBV5-4 to TRBJ2-3; D unresolved. Germline V gives CDR1 SGHNT, CDR2 YYREEE (reference sequence). Trimming shortened V by 6 bases and J by 0 bases, and 20 bases separated the two germline ends. This CDR3 has 17 residues. The chain's CDR3 is CASTPSGFPTSTDTQYF. Here the CDR3 DNA reads TGTGCCAGCACCCCATCTGGTTTCCCGACTAGCACAGATACGCAGTATTTT.

As to this clonotype: A much larger clone sits a single nucleotide away, making a read error possible. The genes are TRBV29-1 and TRBJ2-2; possible D gene TRBD1, 6 bases. This CDR3 is 18 amino acids long. The germline V gene encodes CDR1 SQVTM and CDR2 ANQGSEA. V lost 0 bases and J 4 bases, leaving 21 bases between the germline ends. CDR3 sequence: CSVEDLLSRDRSTGELFF. CDR3 in DNA: TGCAGCGTTGAAGATCTTCTTTCCCGCGACAGGAGCACCGGGGAGCTGTTTTTT.

DNA for the CDR3: TGTGCCAGCAGCCCCACAGGGAATGAGCAGTTCTTC. Translating it yields CASSPTGNEQFF. The J gene is TRBJ2-1, the V gene TRBV3-1, with D possibly TRBD1 on 6 matching bases. Trimming stripped 4 bases from V and 7 bases from J, with 8 bases between. CDR1 LGHDT and CDR2 YNNKEL come from the germline V gene (reference sequence). CDR3 length: 12 amino acids.

In its sample, this clonotype ranks as medium-sized. The V and J genes are TRBV5-1 and TRBJ2-7; unclear D gene. The CDR3 consists of 13 residues. V was cut by 4 bases and J by 2 bases, with 10 bases left in between. Germline V gives CDR1 SGHRS, CDR2 YFSETQ. CDR3 nucleotide sequence: TGCGCCAGCAGCCCGGAGAGACCCTACGAGCAGTACTTC. Residues: CASSPERPYEQYF.

By sample fraction, this clonotype is medium-sized. The CDR3 protein is CASPGLAGETDTQYF. CDR3 nucleotides: TGTGCCAGCCCCGGACTAGCGGGAGAGACAGATACGCAGTATTTT. The V and J genes are TRBV7-9 and TRBJ2-3, with TRBD2 identical over 13 bases. J gave up 3 bases and V 8 bases, and 5 bases lay outside the gene matches. This CDR3 is built from 15 residues. Germline lookup yields CDR1 SEHNR and CDR2 FQNEAQ (reference sequence). The full variable domain, in which reference TRBV7-9 and TRBJ2-3 provide the parts outside the CDR3, is DTGVSQNPRHKITKRGQNVTFRCDPISEHNRLYWYRQTLGQGPEFLTYFQNEAQLEKSRLLSDRFSAERPKGSFSTLEIQRTEQGDSAMYLCASPGLAGETDTQYFGPGTRLTVL.